This entry is about one T cell receptor (beta chain). The specificity of this receptor is unknown. Base qualities were left out, and no much larger clone turns up one base away. This specimen belongs to a study of T cell responses to AZD1222 COVID-19 vaccine (dated by TCRdb to 2020 to 2023). At the level of the whole study: A total of under 250 trial participants underwent TCR sequencing, of whom some 200 had received two doses of AZD1222 and about 25 had received two doses of the MenACWY control vaccine. Trial participants were enrolled by age into subgroups of 18-55, 56-69 and 70-plus years, and about 150, 27 and 61 TCR-sequenced participants, respectively, were included in these subgroups. General conclusions and limits of the study: Because no day 14 peak-response samples were available, the repertoires could be characterized only after the peak T cell response. Participants were mostly white British and included more females than males, and it was suggested by the authors that clonal diversity may have been underestimated. Epitopes outside the regions mutated in the B.1.351 and B.1.1.7 variants were reportedly recognized by nearly half of the unique spike-specific TCRs. Conclusions about previously exposed vaccinees are limited, since just 6 or 7 AZD1222 recipients were seropositive for SARS-CoV-2 at baseline. The whole spike protein was spanned by vaccine-associated CD4 TCRs, and dominant responses were seen in regions 160-218 and 743-854. After two AZD1222 doses, spike-specific TCR breadth and depth were significantly higher than at day 0 and than in MenACWY recipients. The 56-69-year group was small, and its depth increase did not reach significance, likely because of low power.

Explained via the paper, the time point label denotes: about 28 days (+/-7) after the second vaccine dose. AZD1222 recipients with second doses at about 4 weeks or about 12 weeks were pooled, because spike-specific TCR depth and breadth did not differ between schedules. Samples from vaccinated people were obtained from the UK trials COV001 and COV002, which included a single-blind randomized controlled phase 2/3 trial of AZD1222 (ChAdOx1 nCoV-19) in healthy adults. For TCRbeta chain sequencing, PBMC samples from trial participants were taken at day 0 and at day 28 after the second dose. The germline V gene encodes CDR1 SGHTA and CDR2 FQGNSA. V and J are truncated by 5 bases and 8 bases respectively, leaving an intervening sequence of 12 bases. Counted from cysteine to phenylalanine, this CDR3 has 12 amino acids. The CDR3 DNA has 36 bases and is translated from base 1. The CDR3 regions of human TCRbeta chains were analyzed by immunosequencing. On the study's bioinformatics: TCRs in the repertoires were compared against a reference library of SARS-CoV-2-specific TCRs that had been generated with the MIRA antigen-specificity platform. Breadth meant the fraction of unique TCRs that were SARS-CoV-2-associated, whereas depth meant the fraction of total T cells that were SARS-CoV-2-associated. Using the MIRA data, each spike-specific TCR was mapped to the spike region that the TCR reacts to and placed in a CD4 or CD8 class. Log10-transformed breadth and depth values were compared by one-way ANOVA with Sidak's multiple comparisons tests. The table comes from immuneACCESS by way of TCRdb, which keeps in-frame sequences with V and J called. Part of the clones is missing from these tables; in studies checked, under half for an unresolved V gene and the rest for unknown reasons. D and trimming were read from the DNA, whereas the V and J calls and clone size are those reported in that table. Within this sample are tens of thousands of clones, with around 89% of them counted one time only. The ten largest clonotypes hold approximately 5% of the sample.

This chain is built from TRBV7-2 and TRBJ1-2; the D gene identity is not certain. Material: peripheral blood, obtained 28 days after the second AZD1222 dose. This clonotype was sampled from an adult who received the AZD1222 COVID-19 vaccine. Here the CDR3 is given as CASSLDSDGYTF. In nucleotide form, the sequence is TGTGCCAGCAGCCTTGATTCGGACGGCTACACCTTC.